A selection of T cell receptor beta chains follows, all from one sample in a study of cytomegalovirus exposure and HLA in healthy donors. Using immunoSEQ multiplex PCR, the repertoire was profiled, and TCRdb retains in-frame clones only, with some absent. This sample carries approximately 150,000 clones, less than 85% of them seen once, and the ten largest clones take about 5.9%. Sequenced material: PBMCs. The receptors were gathered from a man aged 50 to 59 in good health and CMV-seropositive. CDR3s include the opening cysteine and the closing phenylalanine or tryptophan. The order of the fields is J gene, D gene, clone size, V gene, CDR3 length, CDR3 DNA, CDR3 protein. A D gene is named only where the DNA matches it firmly. Where a row states a size, it is once, few, many or the class of an expanded clone; other rows omit it.

TRBJ2-1 . . TRBV27 12 TGTGCCAGCAGTTTAAACGGAGTTGAGCAGTTCTTC CASSLNGVEQFF
TRBJ2-2 TRBD2 . TRBV7-8 18 TGTGCCAGCACAAGGGAAGCGGGAGGGCCGGGGACCACCGGGGAGCTGTTTTTT CASTREAGGPGTTGELFF
TRBJ2-1 TRBD2 . TRBV9 15 TGTGCCAGCAGCGTAGGAGCGGGAGTCGCCAATGAGCAGTTCTTC CASSVGAGVANEQFF
TRBJ2-7 TRBD2 . TRBV27 15 TGTGCCAGCAGTTATAAAGGTAGCGGGGGGTACGAGCAGTACTTC CASSYKGSGGYEQYF
TRBJ2-3 TRBD2 . TRBV9 14 TGTGCCAGCAGCGTAGGGAGCGGGGCAGATACGCAGTATTTT CASSVGSGADTQYF
TRBJ1-5 . . TRBV30 16 TGTGCCTGGAGTGTACAGGCAGCGTATAGCAATCAGCCCCAGCATTTT CAWSVQAAYSNQPQHF
TRBJ2-4 . . TRBV29-1 13 TGCAGCGCCTCGGGAGCCGCCAAAAACATTCAGTACTTC CSASGAAKNIQYF
TRBJ1-2 . . TRBV5-1 13 TGCGCCAGCAGCTCCCGCACAGGGCCAGGCTACACCTTC CASSSRTGPGYTF
TRBJ2-1 TRBD1 . TRBV2 15 TGTGCCAGCAGGGGAGACAGGGGCTCCTACAATGAGCAGTTCTTC CASRGDRGSYNEQFF
TRBJ2-3 TRBD2 few TRBV4-2 17 TGTGCCAGCAGCCAAGCACTAGCGGGAGGGACCACAGATACGCAGTATTTT CASSQALAGGTTDTQYF
TRBJ2-2 TRBD2 . TRBV6-1 18 TGTGCCAGCAGTGAAGCGCACCTACTAGCGGGAATCTTCGGGGAGCTGTTTTTT CASSEAHLLAGIFGELFF
TRBJ2-3 . few TRBV5-1 14 TGCGCCAGCAGCTTGGAAGAGGGAGCTAGTTCGCAGTATTTT CASSLEEGASSQYF
TRBJ2-1 . . TRBV5-1 14 TGCGCCAGCAGCTTCGGAGAGGTCGACGATGAGCAGTTCTTC CASSFGEVDDEQFF
TRBJ2-5 . . TRBV19 14 TGTGCCAGTAGTATTACGGGGGGCGCGGGGACCCAGTACTTC CASSITGGAGTQYF
TRBJ2-7 TRBD2 . TRBV10-3 18 TGTGCCATCAGGGGCGGGGGGACTAGCGGGAGAACAGCCTACGAGCAGTACTTC CAIRGGGTSGRTAYEQYF
TRBJ1-2 . few TRBV5-4 13 TGTGCCAGCAGCTTGACAGCTAACTATGGCTACACCTTC CASSLTANYGYTF
TRBJ2-2 . . TRBV9 16 TGTGCCAGCAGCGCCCGTGGGGGGTCGAACACCGGGGAGCTGTTTTTT CASSARGGSNTGELFF
TRBJ1-2 TRBD1 . TRBV23-1 14 TGCGCCAGCAATCCATACCGGACAGGGTTTGGCTACACCTTC CASNPYRTGFGYTF
TRBJ2-7 TRBD2 . TRBV10-3 14 TGTGCCATCAGTGATGAGCTAGCGGTTTACGAGCAGTACTTC CAISDELAVYEQYF
TRBJ1-3 . . TRBV2 14 TGTGCCAGCAGTGACAGTAACTCTGGAAACACCATATATTTT CASSDSNSGNTIYF
TRBJ2-7 TRBD2 . TRBV2 15 TGTGCCAGCAGTGATGCGCTAGCGGTTAATTACGAGCAGTACTTC CASSDALAVNYEQYF
TRBJ1-5 . . TRBV7-2 12 TGTGCCAGCAGCTCCTACAATCAGCCCCAGCATTTT CASSSYNQPQHF
TRBJ2-7 TRBD1 . TRBV7-9 15 TGTGCCAGCAGCTTAAGGCAGGGGGCGGACTACGAGCAGTACTTC CASSLRQGADYEQYF
TRBJ2-5 . once TRBV30 13 TGTGCCTGGAGTGTTAGGCTAGCAGAGACCCAGTACTTC CAWSVRLAETQYF
TRBJ2-5 TRBD2 . TRBV2 15 TGTGCCAGCAGGGCCGGGACTAGCGGGCAAGAGACCCAGTACTTC CASRAGTSGQETQYF
TRBJ2-7 . . TRBV10-3 17 TGTGCCATCAGTGAGTCAGGTCGCGGTAGCGGAAATTACGAGCAGTACTTC CAISESGRGSGNYEQYF
TRBJ2-7 . . TRBV28 16 TGTGCCAGCAGTCCCCTTTTGGGAGGCCCTCCCTACGAGCAGTACTTC CASSPLLGGPPYEQYF
TRBJ1-4 . . TRBV6-6 15 TGTGCCAGCAGTTACTCGAGGCCAACTAATGAAAAACTGTTTTTT CASSYSRPTNEKLFF
TRBJ2-2 TRBD2 . TRBV11-3 14 TGTGCCAGCAGGTGGGGGGGGAACACCGGGGAGCTGTTTTTT CASRWGGNTGELFF
TRBJ2-3 TRBD2 . TRBV5-1 15 TGCGCCAGCAGCGGGAATAGCGGGAGGCAAGATACGCAGTATTTT CASSGNSGRQDTQYF
TRBJ2-3 TRBD2 . TRBV4-2 17 TGTGCCAGCAGCCAAGATAGGGGGACTAGCGGGGCAGATACGCAGTATTTT CASSQDRGTSGADTQYF
TRBJ1-2 . . TRBV19 13 TGTGCCAGTAGTATCGAGTACGGGAGGAGCTACACCTTC CASSIEYGRSYTF
TRBJ2-7 TRBD1 . TRBV28 16 TGTGCCAGCAGTTACAAGACCGGGACAGGGGGCAGTGAGCAGTACTTC CASSYKTGTGGSEQYF
TRBJ2-7 TRBD1 once TRBV19 16 TGTGCCAGTAGTATGGAGTGGGGGACAGGGGCCTACGAGCAGTACTTC CASSMEWGTGAYEQYF
TRBJ1-4 . . TRBV7-8 15 TGTGCCAGCAGCTTAATGGACGGAGCGGCTGAAAAACTGTTTTTT CASSLMDGAAEKLFF
TRBJ2-1 TRBD1 . TRBV5-1 15 TGCGCCAGCAGCAAGGACAGGGGGCGAACCGTTGAGCAGTTCTTC CASSKDRGRTVEQFF
TRBJ2-5 TRBD2 . TRBV7-9 16 TGTGCCAGCAGCTTGTCGACTAGCGGGAGCCGGGAGACCCAGTACTTC CASSLSTSGSRETQYF
TRBJ2-1 . . TRBV25-1 12 TGTGCCAGCAGTGCATCCTACAATGAGCAGTTCTTC CASSASYNEQFF
TRBJ2-7 . . TRBV5-1 14 TGCGCCAGCCGACGGTCCCAACTAACCTACGAGCAGTACTTC CASRRSQLTYEQYF
TRBJ2-1 TRBD2 . TRBV4-1 17 TGCGCCAGCAGCCAGGGACTAGCGGGAGGGCCCTACAATGAGCAGTTCTTC CASSQGLAGGPYNEQFF
TRBJ1-2 . . TRBV19 17 TGTGCCAGTAGTAGAGCGACAGCTATAAAATCTAACTATGGCTACACCTTC CASSRATAIKSNYGYTF
TRBJ2-7 . once TRBV30 14 TGTGCCTGTGCCATCGCGGGACAGATTTACGAGCAGTACTTC CACAIAGQIYEQYF
TRBJ1-2 . . TRBV5-6 13 TGTGCCAGCAGCTTGTACTCTAACTATGGCTACACCTTC CASSLYSNYGYTF
TRBJ2-2 . . TRBV5-1 14 TGCGCCAGCAGCTCTACAGGGAACACCGGGGAGCTGTTTTTT CASSSTGNTGELFF
TRBJ1-1 . . TRBV30 12 TGTGCCTGGAGTGCGAACAGGGATGAAGCTTTCTTT CAWSANRDEAFF
TRBJ2-3 TRBD1 . TRBV29-1 14 TGCAGCGCCGGAGCCCAGGGGGAGACAGATACGCAGTATTTT CSAGAQGETDTQYF
TRBJ2-7 TRBD1 . TRBV5-1 14 TGCGCCAGCAGGGGGACAGGGGGGACCTACGAGCAGTACTTC CASRGTGGTYEQYF
TRBJ1-1 . . TRBV19 13 TGTGCCAGTAGATCGCAGGGATACACTGAAGCTTTCTTT CASRSQGYTEAFF
TRBJ2-7 . . TRBV7-9 12 TGTTCCAGCAGCTTAGAACGGGAGGAGCAGTACTTC CSSSLEREEQYF
TRBJ2-4 . . TRBV7-9 15 TGTGCCAGCAGCTTAGGGGCAGGAAGGTCGCACATTCAGTACTTC CASSLGAGRSHIQYF
TRBJ2-7 . few TRBV2 13 TGTGCCAGCAATGAAAAATCGGCCTACGAGCAGTACTTC CASNEKSAYEQYF
TRBJ2-5 . . TRBV7-8 14 TGTGCCAGCAGCTTAGCAGGGGGGGAGGAGACCCAGTACTTC CASSLAGGEETQYF
TRBJ2-1 . . TRBV6-1 15 TGTGCCAGCAGTGAACTGCAACTCTCCTACAATGAGCAGTTCTTC CASSELQLSYNEQFF
TRBJ2-5 . . TRBV18 14 TGTGCCAGCTCACCCCAGCAGGGCCAAGAGACCCAGTACTTC CASSPQQGQETQYF
TRBJ2-7 . . TRBV28 13 TGTGCCAGCAGAACGACTCCCTCCTACGAGCAGTACTTC CASRTTPSYEQYF